Shown below are 7 T cell receptor beta chains from a single sample sequenced in a study of T cell responses to AZD1222 COVID-19 vaccine. Assay used: immunoSEQ multiplex PCR; TCRdb lists only in-frame clones, some missing. The repertoire holds about 110,000 clones, over 85% seen once, with roughly 2.5% in the top ten. The sample consisted of peripheral blood, taken 28 days after the second AZD1222 dose. The receptors originated from an adult who received the AZD1222 COVID-19 vaccine.

V and J are TRBV19 and TRBJ1-1; D call uncertain. The CDR3 totals 13 residues. CDR1 and CDR2 from the germline V gene are LNHDA and SQIVND (reference sequence). Trimming removed 6 bases at V and 3 bases at J, with 11 bases between. CDR3 DNA: TGTGCCAGTAGCACGGACGGGTACACTGAAGCTTTCTTT. Encoded protein: CASSTDGYTEAFF.

The V gene is TRBV5-5, the J gene TRBJ1-6; D not resolved. Trimming cost V 0 bases and J 8 bases, with 9 bases left between them. CDR1 and CDR2 from the germline V gene are SGHKS and YYEKEE (reference sequence). The CDR3 covers 14 residues. The CDR3 sequence is CASSLVDGDSPLHF. CDR3 DNA sequence: TGTGCCAGCAGCTTGGTCGACGGTGATTCACCCCTCCACTTT.

J is TRBJ1-2 and V is TRBV7-2; unclear D gene. Germline V gene data show CDR1 as SGHTA and CDR2 as FQGNSA. The CDR3 has 14 amino acids. Trimming shortened V by 1 base and J by 1 base, and 7 bases separated the two germline ends. The CDR3 is CASSLGPFNYGYTF. In DNA form, the CDR3 reads TGTGCCAGCAGCTTAGGGCCGTTTAACTATGGCTACACCTTC. Full variable domain (missing parts from reference TRBV7-2 and TRBJ1-2): GAGVSQSPSNKVTEKGKDVELRCDPISGHTALYWYRQSLGQGLEFLIYFQGNSAPDKSGLPSDRFSAERTGGSVSTLTIQRTQQEDSAVYLCASSLGPFNYGYTFGSGTRLTVV.

The rearrangement uses TRBV7-2 and TRBJ2-7; D may be TRBD2 (7 bases). CDR1 and CDR2 from the germline V gene are SGHTA and FQGNSA. Between the trimmed V and J ends, which lost 1 base and 9 bases, there was a span of 13 bases. CDR3 length: 13 amino acids. The CDR3 loop is CASSLDGGGRQYF. The CDR3 nucleotides are TGTGCCAGCAGCTTAGATGGCGGGGGCCGGCAGTACTTC.

The chain is built from TRBV7-2 and TRBJ2-7; perhaps TRBD1 as D (6 bases). The germline gives CDR1 SGHTA, CDR2 FQGNSA. V was trimmed by 8 bases and J by 2 bases, leaving 16 bases between them. The CDR3 is 14 amino acids. The CDR3 DNA is TGTGCCAGCCGCTCCCCGGGACAAACCTACGAGCAGTACTTC. Protein product: CASRSPGQTYEQYF.

This chain uses TRBV4-1 with TRBJ1-2; 9 nucleotides match TRBD1. CDR1 MGHRA and CDR2 YSYEKL come from the germline V gene. The ends lost 4 bases at V and 3 bases at J; junction bases unmatched: 12. The CDR3 is made up of 17 amino acids. The CDR3 protein is CASSPLETGGTHYGYTF. CDR3 DNA: TGCGCCAGCAGCCCACTGGAAACAGGGGGCACGCACTATGGCTACACCTTC.

The V and J genes are TRBV7-8 and TRBJ1-5, with a tentative D call TRBD1 (5 bases). Trimming took off 0 bases at V and 4 bases at J, with 10 bases between the two ends. The germline V gene encodes CDR1 SGHVS and CDR2 FQNEAQ. This CDR3 has 15 residues. The CDR3 sequence: CASSLATRVNQPQHF. The CDR3 coding sequence is TGTGCCAGCAGCTTAGCTACCAGGGTAAATCAGCCCCAGCATTTT.